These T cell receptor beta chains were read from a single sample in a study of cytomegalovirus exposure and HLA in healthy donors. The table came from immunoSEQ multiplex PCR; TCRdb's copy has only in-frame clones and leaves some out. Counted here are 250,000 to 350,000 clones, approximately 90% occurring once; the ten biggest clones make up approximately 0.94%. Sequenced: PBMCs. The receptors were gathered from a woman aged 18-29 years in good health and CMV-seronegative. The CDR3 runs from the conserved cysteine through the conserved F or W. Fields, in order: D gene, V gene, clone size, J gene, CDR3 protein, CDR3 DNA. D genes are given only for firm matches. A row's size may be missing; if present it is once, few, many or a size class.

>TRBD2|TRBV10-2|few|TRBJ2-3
CASSGTGTSVTDTQYF
TGCGCCAGCAGTGGTACCGGGACTAGCGTCACAGATACGCAGTATTTT
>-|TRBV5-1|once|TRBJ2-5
CASRGSQETQYF
TGCGCCAGTAGGGGGAGTCAAGAGACCCAGTACTTC
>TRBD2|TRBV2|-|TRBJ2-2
CASSELVAGGGELFF
TGTGCCAGCAGTGAACTCGTCGCGGGAGGCGGGGAGCTGTTTTTT
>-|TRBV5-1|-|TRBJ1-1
CASSQGTANTEAFF
TGCGCCAGCAGCCAGGGGACGGCGAACACTGAAGCTTTCTTT
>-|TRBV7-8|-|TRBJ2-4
CASSSDSINIQYF
TGTGCCAGCAGCTCGGATAGCATCAACATTCAGTACTTC
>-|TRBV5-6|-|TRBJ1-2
CASREVERPYGYTF
TGTGCCAGCAGGGAGGTCGAACGTCCCTATGGCTACACCTTC
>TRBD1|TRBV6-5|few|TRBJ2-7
CASRDRLYEQYF
TGTGCCAGCCGGGACAGACTCTACGAGCAGTACTTC
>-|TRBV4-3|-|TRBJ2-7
CASSHRNSDEQYF
TGCGCCAGCAGCCACCGGAACAGTGACGAGCAGTACTTC
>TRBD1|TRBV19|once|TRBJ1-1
CASSFVTGALGAFF
TGTGCCAGTAGTTTTGTGACAGGGGCCCTAGGGGCTTTCTTT
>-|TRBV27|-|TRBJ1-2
CASSQSTGYYGYTF
TGTGCCAGCAGTCAGTCCACAGGGTACTATGGCTACACCTTC
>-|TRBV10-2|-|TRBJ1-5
CASSDGVWVRHSNQPQHF
TGCGCCAGCAGTGATGGCGTGTGGGTGAGACATAGCAATCAGCCCCAGCATTTT
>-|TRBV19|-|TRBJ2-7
CASSIYGSGGYEQYF
TGTGCCAGTAGTATTTATGGTAGCGGTGGATACGAGCAGTACTTC
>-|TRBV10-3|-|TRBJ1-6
CAIRSTAESPLHF
TGTGCCATCAGGTCGACAGCCGAATCACCCCTCCACTTT
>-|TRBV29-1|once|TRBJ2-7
CSVGREPGHEQYF
TGCAGCGTTGGACGGGAGCCTGGCCACGAGCAGTACTTC
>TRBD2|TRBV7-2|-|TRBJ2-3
CASSSPGGGRLGDTQYF
TGTGCCAGCAGCTCTCCGGGGGGCGGGAGGCTGGGGGATACGCAGTATTTT
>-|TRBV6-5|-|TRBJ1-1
CASSLGEGHAEAFF
TGTGCCAGCAGCCTCGGGGAGGGGCATGCTGAAGCTTTCTTT
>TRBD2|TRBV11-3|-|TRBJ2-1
CASSATVGRNNEQFF
TGTGCCAGCAGCGCGACGGTCGGGAGGAACAATGAGCAGTTCTTC
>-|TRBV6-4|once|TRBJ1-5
CASTPHNQPQHF
TGTGCCAGCACCCCCCATAATCAGCCCCAGCATTTT
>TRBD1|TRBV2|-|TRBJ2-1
CASSGDRSSYNEQFF
TGTGCCAGCAGTGGGGACAGGAGCTCCTACAATGAGCAGTTCTTC
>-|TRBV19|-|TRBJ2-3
CASSSGRDTQYF
TGTGCCAGTAGTAGCGGTAGAGATACGCAGTATTTT
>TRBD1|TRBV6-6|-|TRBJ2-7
CASRPGQGIYEQYF
TGTGCCAGCAGACCCGGACAGGGAATCTACGAGCAGTACTTC
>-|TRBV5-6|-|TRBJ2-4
CASSLVAELAKNIQYF
TGTGCCAGCAGCTTGGTGGCGGAGCTAGCCAAAAACATTCAGTACTTC
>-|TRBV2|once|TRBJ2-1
CASMGRVAYNEQFF
TGTGCCAGCATGGGCAGGGTGGCTTACAATGAGCAGTTCTTC
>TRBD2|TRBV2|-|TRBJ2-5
CASSGGVQETQYF
TGTGCCAGCTCTGGGGGGGTCCAAGAGACCCAGTACTTC
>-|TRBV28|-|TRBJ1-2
CASGPVGDGGYTF
TGTGCCAGCGGTCCCGTAGGGGATGGTGGCTACACCTTC
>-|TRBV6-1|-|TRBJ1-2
CASSEGWGRDGYTF
TGTGCCAGCAGTGAAGGTTGGGGGCGGGATGGCTACACCTTC
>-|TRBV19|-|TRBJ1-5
CASSIAGGNQPQHF
TGTGCCAGTAGTATAGCGGGGGGCAATCAGCCCCAGCATTTT
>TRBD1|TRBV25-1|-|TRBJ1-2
CASSDPGGAIGYTF
TGTGCCAGCAGTGACCCAGGGGGCGCAATCGGCTACACCTTC
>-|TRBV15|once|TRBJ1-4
CATSRDGGDREKLFF
TGTGCCACCAGCAGAGATGGAGGGGATCGTGAAAAACTGTTTTTT
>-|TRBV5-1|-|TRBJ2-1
CASSPGSHNEQFF
TGCGCCAGCTCCCCCGGGTCTCACAATGAGCAGTTCTTC
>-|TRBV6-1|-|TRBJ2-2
CASRGARVVGELFF
TGTGCCAGCAGGGGGGCCCGGGTCGTCGGGGAGCTGTTTTTT
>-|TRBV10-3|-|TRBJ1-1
CAIKNRLQQGNTEAFF
TGTGCCATCAAGAATCGGCTCCAACAGGGGAACACTGAAGCTTTCTTT
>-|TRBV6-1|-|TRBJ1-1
CASRLMRMNTEAFF
TGTGCCAGCAGACTTATGAGGATGAACACTGAAGCTTTCTTT
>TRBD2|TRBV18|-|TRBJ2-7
CASSPPFPTSGSYEQYF
TGTGCCAGCTCACCACCGTTTCCGACTAGCGGATCCTACGAGCAGTACTTC
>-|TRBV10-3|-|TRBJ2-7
CATESTYEQYF
TGTGCCACCGAAAGCACCTACGAGCAGTACTTC
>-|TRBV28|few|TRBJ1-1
CASSPITEAFF
TGTGCCAGCAGCCCCATCACTGAAGCTTTCTTT
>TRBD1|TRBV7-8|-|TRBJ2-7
CASSSYPRQGGSYEQYF
TGTGCCAGCAGCTCTTACCCCCGACAGGGGGGCTCCTACGAGCAGTACTTC
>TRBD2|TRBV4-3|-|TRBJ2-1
CASSQDAYSGRVDNEQFF
TGCGCCAGCAGCCAAGATGCTTATAGCGGGAGGGTCGACAATGAGCAGTTCTTC
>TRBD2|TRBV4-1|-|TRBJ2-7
CASSQVRAGGPVHEQYF
TGCGCCAGCAGCCAAGTACGAGCGGGAGGGCCTGTCCACGAGCAGTACTTC
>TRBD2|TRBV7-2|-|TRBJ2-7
CASSARTSGSSYEQYF
TGTGCCAGCAGCGCCCGGACTAGCGGGAGCTCCTACGAGCAGTACTTC
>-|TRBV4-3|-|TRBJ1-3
CASSQNNFPGNSGNTIYF
TGCGCCAGCAGCCAGAATAACTTTCCCGGGAACTCTGGAAACACCATATATTTT
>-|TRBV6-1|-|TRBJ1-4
CAGQSATNEKLFF
TGTGCAGGACAGAGTGCAACTAATGAAAAACTGTTTTTT
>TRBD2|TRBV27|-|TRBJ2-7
CASTPGTSGIYEQYF
TGTGCCAGCACGCCCGGGACTAGCGGGATCTACGAGCAGTACTTC
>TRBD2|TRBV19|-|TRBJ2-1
CASKQLAGSYNEQFF
TGTGCCAGTAAACAACTAGCGGGCTCCTACAATGAGCAGTTCTTC
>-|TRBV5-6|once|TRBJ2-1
CASRGDGYNEQFF
TGTGCCAGCAGGGGAGATGGCTACAATGAGCAGTTCTTC